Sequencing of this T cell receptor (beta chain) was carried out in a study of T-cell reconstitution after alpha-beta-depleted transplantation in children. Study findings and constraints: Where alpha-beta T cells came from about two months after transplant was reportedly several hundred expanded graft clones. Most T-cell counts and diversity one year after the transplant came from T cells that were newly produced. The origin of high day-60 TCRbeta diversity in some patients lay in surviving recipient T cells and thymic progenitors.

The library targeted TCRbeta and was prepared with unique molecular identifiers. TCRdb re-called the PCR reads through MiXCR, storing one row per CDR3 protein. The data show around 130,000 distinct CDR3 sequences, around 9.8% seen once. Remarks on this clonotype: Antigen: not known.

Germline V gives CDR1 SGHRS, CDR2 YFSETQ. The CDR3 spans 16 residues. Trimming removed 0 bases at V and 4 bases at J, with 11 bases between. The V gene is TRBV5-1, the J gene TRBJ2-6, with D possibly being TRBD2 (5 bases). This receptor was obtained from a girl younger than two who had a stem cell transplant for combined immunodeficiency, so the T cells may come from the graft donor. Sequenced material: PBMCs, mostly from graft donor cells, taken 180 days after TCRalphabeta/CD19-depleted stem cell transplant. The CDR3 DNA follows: TGCGCCAGCAGCTTGGTGTGGGAGACCGGGGCCAACGTCCTGACTTTC. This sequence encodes CASSLVWETGANVLTF. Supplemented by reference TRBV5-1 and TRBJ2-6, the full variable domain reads KAGVTQTPRYLIKTRGQQVTLSCSPISGHRSVSWYQQTPGQGLQFLFEYFSETQRNKGNFPGRFSGRQFSNSRSEMNVSTLELGDSALYLCASSLVWETGANVLTFGAGSRLTVL.